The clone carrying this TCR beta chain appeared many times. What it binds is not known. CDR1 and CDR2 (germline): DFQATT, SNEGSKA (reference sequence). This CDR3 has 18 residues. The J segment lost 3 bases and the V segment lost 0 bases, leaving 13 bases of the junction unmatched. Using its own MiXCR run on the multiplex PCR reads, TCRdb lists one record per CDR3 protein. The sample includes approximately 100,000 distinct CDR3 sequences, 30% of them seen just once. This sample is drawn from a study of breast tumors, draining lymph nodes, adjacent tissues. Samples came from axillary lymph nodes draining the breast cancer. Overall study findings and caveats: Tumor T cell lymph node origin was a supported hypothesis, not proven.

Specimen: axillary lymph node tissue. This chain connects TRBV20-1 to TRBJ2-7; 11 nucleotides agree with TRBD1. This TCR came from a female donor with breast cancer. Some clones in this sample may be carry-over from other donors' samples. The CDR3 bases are TGCAGTGCTAGAGAGGACAGGGGGCCCTTTGTCGACCTCTACGAGCAGTACTTC. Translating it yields CSAREDRGPFVDLYEQYF.